The rows below give T cell receptor beta chains drawn from one sample of a study of T cells in Graves' hyperthyroidism and ophthalmopathy. A single record per CDR3 protein comes from TCRdb applying MiXCR to the multiplex PCR reads. Of around 430,000 distinct CDR3 sequences in the sample, approximately 15% were seen once. Sequenced sample: blood. The receptors come from a woman aged 30 to 39 with Graves' hyperthyroidism. CDR3s include the opening cysteine and the closing phenylalanine or tryptophan. The order of the fields is J gene, CDR3 length, V gene, CDR3 protein.

>TRBJ2-5|15|TRBV2
CASSGGRAGLETQYF
>TRBJ1-1|15|TRBV28
CASTTGGGENTEAFF
>TRBJ2-5|15|TRBV29-1
CSVEDGGGRGETQYF
>TRBJ2-1|17|TRBV12-3/TRBV12-4
CASSFPLGGSSYNEQFF
>TRBJ1-5|14|TRBV28
CASSLSMGNQPQHF
>TRBJ1-2|13|TRBV3-1
CASSPTDGYGYTF
>TRBJ2-1|14|TRBV6-1
CASSHPGPHEEQFF
>TRBJ2-7|17|TRBV19
CASTPQARAHQPYEQYF
>TRBJ2-3|15|TRBV20-1
CSARRLAGGTDTQYF
>TRBJ1-2|16|TRBV18
CASSPRRDGVPYGYTF
>TRBJ1-4|19|TRBV27
CASSRESSSGLRTNEKLFF
>TRBJ2-3|17|TRBV18
CASSPPYSWGLTDTQYF
>TRBJ2-3|15|TRBV6-1
CASSGERFRTDTQYF
>TRBJ2-5|16|TRBV27
CASSLTGVVGLETQYF
>TRBJ1-6|14|TRBV14
CASSQGQYNSPLHF
>TRBJ2-2|15|TRBV5-6
CASSLFRRNTGELFF
>TRBJ2-1|15|TRBV7-6
CASSSSGNTYNEQFF
>TRBJ2-7|14|TRBV12-3/TRBV12-4
CASSPRTASYEQYF
>TRBJ2-2|21|TRBV24-1
CATSDLPRGEGVLTNTGELFF
>TRBJ2-7|14|TRBV20-1
CSARSGSRDYEQYF
>TRBJ2-1|16|TRBV3-1
CASSQRGTGRRNEQFF
>TRBJ2-3|15|TRBV7-2
CASSPGLANTDTQYF
>TRBJ1-1|13|TRBV27
CASSLSGRTEAFF
>TRBJ1-3|16|TRBV4-1
CASSQPARGGGNTIYF
>TRBJ2-3|15|TRBV7-2
CASTQGAGPGDTQYF
>TRBJ1-4|17|TRBV3-1
CASSQAPPGGTGEKLFF
>TRBJ2-3|13|TRBV5-1
CASSYDSRDTQYF
>TRBJ2-5|14|TRBV12-3/TRBV12-4
CASSPWQEQETQYF
>TRBJ2-7|16|TRBV3-1
CASSVSGTIYSYEQYF
>TRBJ1-1|13|TRBV10-1
CASRNQESTEAFF
>TRBJ2-3|15|TRBV5-6
CASSLVAGKLDTQYF
>TRBJ2-1|15|TRBV18
CASSLGQGGYNEQFF
>TRBJ2-7|16|TRBV30
CAWSVPGGLAAYEQYF
>TRBJ2-7|12|TRBV28
CASTSGKYEQYF
>TRBJ2-7|12|TRBV4-1
CASVQGYYEQYF
>TRBJ2-3|14|TRBV28
CASSVAGGSNTQYF
>TRBJ2-2|12|TRBV20-1
CPCREGAGELFF
>TRBJ1-1|16|TRBV24-1
CATSDGTGGRNTEAFF
>TRBJ2-3|16|TRBV11-3
CASSLAGVGGTDTQYF
>TRBJ2-7|14|TRBV27
CASSLNYGMVEQYF
>TRBJ1-5|15|TRBV4-1
CASSQGTGLKQPQHF
>TRBJ2-2|16|TRBV5-1
CASSSNPGLAPGELFF
>TRBJ2-7|15|TRBV7-9
CASSLGTGTKGEQYF
>TRBJ1-1|15|TRBV12-3/TRBV12-4
CASSGRGTMNTEAFF
>TRBJ2-1|12|TRBV28
CASSSGRREQFF
>TRBJ1-1|14|TRBV19
CASSSGQLNTEAFF
>TRBJ2-5|15|TRBV15
CATSDPGGPKETQYF
>TRBJ2-1|15|TRBV18
CASSSLAQSYNEQFF
>TRBJ2-3|18|TRBV28
CASSPAPLLAGGTDTQYF
>TRBJ1-3|14|TRBV3-1
CASSQQTGGNTIYF
>TRBJ2-7|16|TRBV11-2
CASGTMGLGVSYEQYF
>TRBJ2-3|15|TRBV5-1
CASSLEGTSTDTQYF
>TRBJ2-1|15|TRBV15
CATSGTSRTYNEQFF
>TRBJ1-2|18|TRBV30
CAWRGKGTGGRLSYGYTF
>TRBJ2-2|16|TRBV3-1
CASSQGTGGSTGELFF